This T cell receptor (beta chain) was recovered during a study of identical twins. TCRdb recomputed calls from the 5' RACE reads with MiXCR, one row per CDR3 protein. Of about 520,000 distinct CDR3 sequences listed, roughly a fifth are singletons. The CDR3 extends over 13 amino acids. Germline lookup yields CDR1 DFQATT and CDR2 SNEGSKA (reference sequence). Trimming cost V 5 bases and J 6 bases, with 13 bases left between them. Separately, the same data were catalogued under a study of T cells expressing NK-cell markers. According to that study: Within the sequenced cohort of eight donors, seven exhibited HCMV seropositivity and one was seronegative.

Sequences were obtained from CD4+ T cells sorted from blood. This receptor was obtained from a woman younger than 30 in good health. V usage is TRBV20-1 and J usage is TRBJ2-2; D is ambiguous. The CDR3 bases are TGCAGTGCTCGTCGGGCAGTGGCCGGGGAGCTGTTTTTT. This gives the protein CSARRAVAGELFF.